The 9 T cell receptor beta chains below were found in one sample sequenced in a study of blood T cell repertoires in COVID-19. Here immunoSEQ multiplex PCR was the method, and the copy in TCRdb shows in-frame clones only, minus some. This table holds fewer than 250,000 clones, just under 85% found once. The source material was peripheral blood. Receptors were obtained from a middle-aged man with acute or convalescent COVID-19.

The genes are TRBV18 and TRBJ2-1; 8 nucleotides agree with TRBD1. The CDR3 has 15 amino acids. CDR1 and CDR2 (germline): KGHSH, LQKENI. V dropped 4 bases and J dropped 6; count of bases not matched to a gene: 8. The CDR3 DNA follows: TGTGCCAGCTCACAGTCAGGGGGCCTGGGCAATGAGCAGTTCTTC. It specifies CASSQSGGLGNEQFF. The entire variable domain, with the rest obtained from reference TRBV18 and TRBJ2-1, is as follows: NAGVMQNPRHLVRRRGQEARLRCSPMKGHSHVYWYRQLPEEGLKFMVYLQKENIIDESGMPKERFSAEFPKEGPSILRIQQVVRGDSAAYFCASSQSGGLGNEQFFGPGTRLTVL.

The chain has TRBV7-9 and TRBJ1-5; weak D call: TRBD1 (6 bases). V was trimmed by 5 bases and J by 3 bases, leaving 17 bases between them. The CDR3 extends over 16 amino acids. Looked up from germline, CDR1 is SEHNR and CDR2 is FQNEAQ (reference sequence). CDR3 nucleotide sequence: TGTGCCAGCAGCGTAACTACAGGGTTGGTCAATCAGCCCCAGCATTTT. This gives the protein CASSVTTGLVNQPQHF.

The V and J genes are TRBV19 and TRBJ1-2, with 9 positions matching TRBD1. With 4 bases clipped from V and 8 bases from J, the junction kept 14 bases outside the gene matches. Germline values: CDR1 LNHDA, CDR2 SQIVND (reference sequence). The CDR3 totals 16 residues. CDR3 loop: CASSTSGTGRFGGYTF. The DNA of the CDR3 is TGTGCCAGTAGTACGTCCGGGACAGGGAGGTTTGGAGGCTACACCTTC.

This chain links TRBV18 with TRBJ1-5, with D hard to call. The CDR3 is made up of 15 amino acids. The V gene's germline CDR1 is KGHSH and CDR2 LQKENI. The germline V and J ends were trimmed by 6 bases and 0 bases, with 12 bases remaining between them. In nucleotides, the CDR3 is TGTGCCAGCTCCCGGCAGCGGGATAGCAATCAGCCCCAGCATTTT. Its translation is CASSRQRDSNQPQHF. Based on the CDR3 plus reference TRBV18 and TRBJ1-5, the full variable domain is NAGVMQNPRHLVRRRGQEARLRCSPMKGHSHVYWYRQLPEEGLKFMVYLQKENIIDESGMPKERFSAEFPKEGPSILRIQQVVRGDSAAYFCASSRQRDSNQPQHFGDGTRLSIL.

J is TRBJ1-2 and V is TRBV7-9; 9 nucleotides agree with TRBD1. Trimming cost V 6 bases and J 4 bases; bases outside gene matches: 9. Per the germline V gene, CDR1 is SEHNR and CDR2 is FQNEAQ (reference sequence). CDR3 size: 15 residues. Here the CDR3 DNA reads TGTGCCAGCAGGGGATCCGGGACAGGGAGCTATGGCTACACCTTC. It encodes CASRGSGTGSYGYTF. The variable domain in full, with the rest retrieved from reference TRBV7-9 and TRBJ1-2, is DTGVSQNPRHKITKRGQNVTFRCDPISEHNRLYWYRQTLGQGPEFLTYFQNEAQLEKSRLLSDRFSAERPKGSFSTLEIQRTEQGDSAMYLCASRGSGTGSYGYTFGSGTRLTVV.

This clone appeared once. The chain couples TRBV11-3 to TRBJ2-7, with D perhaps matching TRBD1 (6 bases). The CDR3 is made up of 15 amino acids. Trimming took 7 bases from V and 4 from J, leaving 20 bases between them. Germline CDR1 SGHNT, CDR2 YENEEA. CDR3 sequence: CASILPGHLPYEQYF. CDR3 in DNA: TGTGCCAGCATTCTACCGGGACATCTACCTTACGAGCAGTACTTC.

The sample holds one count of this clone. The rearrangement links TRBV7-9 to TRBJ2-5, with 7 bases lining up with TRBD1. J gave up 5 bases and V 7 bases, and 4 bases lay outside the gene matches. CDR1 is SEHNR and CDR2 is FQNEAQ in the germline V gene (reference sequence). CDR3 length: 12 amino acids. DNA of the CDR3: TGTGCCAGCACCCAGGGGGAGGAGACCCAGTACTTC. Amino acids: CASTQGEETQYF. Combining the CDR3 with reference TRBV7-9 and TRBJ2-5 gives the whole variable domain DTGVSQNPRHKITKRGQNVTFRCDPISEHNRLYWYRQTLGQGPEFLTYFQNEAQLEKSRLLSDRFSAERPKGSFSTLEIQRTEQGDSAMYLCASTQGEETQYFGPGTRLLVL.

In DNA, the CDR3 is TGTGCCAGCAGCTATACAGGGGGCGATCAGCCCCAGCATTTT. Residues: CASSYTGGDQPQHF. The rearrangement links TRBV11-2 to TRBJ1-5, with 9 bases lining up with TRBD1. With V trimmed by 4 bases and J by 5 bases, 3 bases remained unmatched. Germline V gives CDR1 SGHAT, CDR2 FQNNGV. The CDR3 is made up of 14 amino acids.

This chain connects TRBV5-6 to TRBJ2-7; weak D call: TRBD2 (6 bases). CDR3 size: 16 residues. Germline V CDR1 and CDR2: SGHDT, YYEEEE. Trimming cost V 3 bases and J 5 bases, with 21 bases left between them. CDR3 sequence: CASSSGGIRTTNEQYF. Written as DNA, the CDR3 is TGTGCCAGCAGCTCGGGTGGGATTCGGACTACTAACGAGCAGTACTTC.